A selection of T cell receptor beta chains follows, all from one sample in a study of spatial heterogeneity in lung cancer. TCRdb ran MiXCR on the 5' RACE reads and lists one entry per CDR3 protein. The table includes around 41,000 distinct CDR3 sequences, 20% to 25% detected once. The sequencing here drew on PBMCs, taken at follow-up. The origin of the receptors is a female donor with early-stage non-small cell lung cancer. Each CDR3 is given with its conserved first and last residue. D genes are given only for firm matches. Where a row states a size, it is once, few, many or the class of an expanded clone; other rows omit it.

cdr3_nt: TGTGCCAGCAGAGGGACTAAAGAGACCCAGTACTTC; cdr3_aa: CASRGTKETQYF; d_call: TRBD2; j_call: TRBJ2-5; cdr3_length: 12; clone_size: many; v_call: TRBV2
cdr3_nt: TGTGCCAGCAGCCTCCGGGGTAATGAGCAGTTCTTC; cdr3_aa: CASSLRGNEQFF; d_call: NA; j_call: TRBJ2-1; cdr3_length: 12; clone_size: many; v_call: TRBV12-3/TRBV12-4
cdr3_nt: TGTGCCAGCAAAAAGAACAGGGCAACTAATGAAAAACTGTTTTTT; cdr3_aa: CASKKNRATNEKLFF; d_call: NA; j_call: TRBJ1-4; cdr3_length: 15; clone_size: NA; v_call: TRBV7-8
cdr3_nt: TGTGCCAGCAGCCTAGCTAGAGGGTTAGATTACGAGCAGTACTTC; cdr3_aa: CASSLARGLDYEQYF; d_call: NA; j_call: TRBJ2-7; cdr3_length: 15; clone_size: NA; v_call: TRBV21-1
cdr3_nt: TGTGCCAGCAGCTTGGCCGAGACAATCTCCTACGAGCAGTACTTC; cdr3_aa: CASSLAETISYEQYF; d_call: NA; j_call: TRBJ2-7; cdr3_length: 15; clone_size: few; v_call: TRBV5-4
cdr3_nt: TGTGCCAGCAGTCCCTGGATCCATAATTCACCCCTCCACTTT; cdr3_aa: CASSPWIHNSPLHF; d_call: NA; j_call: TRBJ1-6; cdr3_length: 14; clone_size: few; v_call: TRBV27
cdr3_nt: TGCGCCAGCAAAGATCCACTTAACAATGAGCAGTTCTTC; cdr3_aa: CASKDPLNNEQFF; d_call: NA; j_call: TRBJ2-1; cdr3_length: 13; clone_size: few; v_call: TRBV4-1
cdr3_nt: TGTGCCAGCAGCACACGGACGGACAATGAGCAGTTCTTC; cdr3_aa: CASSTRTDNEQFF; d_call: NA; j_call: TRBJ2-1; cdr3_length: 13; clone_size: many; v_call: TRBV11-2
cdr3_nt: TGCAGCGTTGATTTGGCGGGAAATGAGCAGTTCTTC; cdr3_aa: CSVDLAGNEQFF; d_call: NA; j_call: TRBJ2-1; cdr3_length: 12; clone_size: NA; v_call: TRBV29-1
cdr3_nt: TGTGCCAGCAGTTACCCATCTGGCTCCTATAATTCACCCCTCCACTTT; cdr3_aa: CASSYPSGSYNSPLHF; d_call: NA; j_call: TRBJ1-6; cdr3_length: 16; clone_size: NA; v_call: TRBV6-6
cdr3_nt: TGTGCCAGCAGTTACAACGGATCGAACGGCTACACCTTC; cdr3_aa: CASSYNGSNGYTF; d_call: NA; j_call: TRBJ1-2; cdr3_length: 13; clone_size: NA; v_call: TRBV6-7
cdr3_nt: TGTGCCTGGAGTCATACTGGGGGGTGGACTGAAGCTTTCTTT; cdr3_aa: CAWSHTGGWTEAFF; d_call: NA; j_call: TRBJ1-1; cdr3_length: 14; clone_size: few; v_call: TRBV30
cdr3_nt: TGCAGCGTGGGACAGGGGGCTTATGGCTACACCTTC; cdr3_aa: CSVGQGAYGYTF; d_call: TRBD1; j_call: TRBJ1-2; cdr3_length: 12; clone_size: NA; v_call: TRBV29-1
cdr3_nt: TGCAGTGCTATTCCCCAGGGGATCGACTATGGCTACACCTTC; cdr3_aa: CSAIPQGIDYGYTF; d_call: NA; j_call: TRBJ1-2; cdr3_length: 14; clone_size: NA; v_call: TRBV20-1
cdr3_nt: TGTGCCAGCAGCTTGTCACAGGCCCCCAGGGAAAAACTGTTTTTT; cdr3_aa: CASSLSQAPREKLFF; d_call: NA; j_call: TRBJ1-4; cdr3_length: 15; clone_size: many; v_call: TRBV5-4
cdr3_nt: TGTGCCAGTAGTATTTTAGACAGCATCTATGGCTACACCTTC; cdr3_aa: CASSILDSIYGYTF; d_call: NA; j_call: TRBJ1-2; cdr3_length: 14; clone_size: many; v_call: TRBV19
cdr3_nt: TGCGCCAGCAGTGAGTGGGAACTGAGCACAGATACGCAGTATTTT; cdr3_aa: CASSEWELSTDTQYF; d_call: NA; j_call: TRBJ2-3; cdr3_length: 15; clone_size: many; v_call: TRBV10-2
cdr3_nt: TGTGCCAGCAGCTTCAGGGGAGGTGAAAAACTGTTTTTT; cdr3_aa: CASSFRGGEKLFF; d_call: NA; j_call: TRBJ1-4; cdr3_length: 13; clone_size: NA; v_call: TRBV9
cdr3_nt: TGTGCCAGCAGCTCAAGTGGGACTAGCGAGGGCGAGCAGTACTTC; cdr3_aa: CASSSSGTSEGEQYF; d_call: TRBD2; j_call: TRBJ2-7; cdr3_length: 15; clone_size: many; v_call: TRBV9
cdr3_nt: TGCGCCAGCAGCTTCGACAGGACCTCTGGAAACACCATATATTTT; cdr3_aa: CASSFDRTSGNTIYF; d_call: NA; j_call: TRBJ1-3; cdr3_length: 15; clone_size: once; v_call: TRBV5-1
cdr3_nt: TGTGCCACGTGGGACAGGGGTACCTCCTACGAGCAGTACTTC; cdr3_aa: CATWDRGTSYEQYF; d_call: TRBD1; j_call: TRBJ2-7; cdr3_length: 14; clone_size: few; v_call: TRBV6-1
cdr3_nt: TGTGCCAGCAGCCAGATCGGAGGGGCCAAAAACATTCAGTACTTC; cdr3_aa: CASSQIGGAKNIQYF; d_call: NA; j_call: TRBJ2-4; cdr3_length: 15; clone_size: NA; v_call: TRBV11-2
cdr3_nt: TGTGCCAGCAGTTTCCGGGACAGGGCCTACGAGCAGTACTTC; cdr3_aa: CASSFRDRAYEQYF; d_call: TRBD1; j_call: TRBJ2-7; cdr3_length: 14; clone_size: NA; v_call: TRBV7-8
cdr3_nt: TGTGCCAGTAGTATTCAGACGACAGGTCCGGAGGGCGAGCAGTACTTC; cdr3_aa: CASSIQTTGPEGEQYF; d_call: NA; j_call: TRBJ2-7; cdr3_length: 16; clone_size: NA; v_call: TRBV19
cdr3_nt: TGCGCCAGCAGCCCGGGAGGAATCGGTGGCTACACCTTC; cdr3_aa: CASSPGGIGGYTF; d_call: NA; j_call: TRBJ1-2; cdr3_length: 13; clone_size: NA; v_call: TRBV5-1
cdr3_nt: TGTGCCAGCAGCGAAGGACTAGCGAACACCGGGGAGCTGTTTTTT; cdr3_aa: CASSEGLANTGELFF; d_call: TRBD2; j_call: TRBJ2-2; cdr3_length: 15; clone_size: few; v_call: TRBV2
cdr3_nt: TGTGCCAGCAGCCCACCGTGGGTAAACATTCAGTACTTC; cdr3_aa: CASSPPWVNIQYF; d_call: NA; j_call: TRBJ2-4; cdr3_length: 13; clone_size: many; v_call: TRBV11-2
cdr3_nt: TGTGCCAGCAGCCCCCTTAGCTCCTCTGGAAACACCATATATTTT; cdr3_aa: CASSPLSSSGNTIYF; d_call: NA; j_call: TRBJ1-3; cdr3_length: 15; clone_size: many; v_call: TRBV9
cdr3_nt: TGTGCCAGCAGCCTTGGGACTAGCGGGAGTGAGCAGTTCTTC; cdr3_aa: CASSLGTSGSEQFF; d_call: TRBD2; j_call: TRBJ2-1; cdr3_length: 14; clone_size: many; v_call: TRBV9
cdr3_nt: TGTGCCAGCAGTTATGGAAACAGGGGGAAGACCCAGTACTTC; cdr3_aa: CASSYGNRGKTQYF; d_call: TRBD1; j_call: TRBJ2-5; cdr3_length: 14; clone_size: NA; v_call: TRBV6-2/TRBV6-3
cdr3_nt: TGTGCCAGCGGGCTACAGGGGGTGAATCAGCCCCAGCATTTT; cdr3_aa: CASGLQGVNQPQHF; d_call: TRBD1; j_call: TRBJ1-5; cdr3_length: 14; clone_size: many; v_call: TRBV13
cdr3_nt: TGTGCCAGCAGCTTAAGTTCGAACAGTCACGCTTTCTTT; cdr3_aa: CASSLSSNSHAFF; d_call: NA; j_call: TRBJ1-1; cdr3_length: 13; clone_size: few; v_call: TRBV7-3
cdr3_nt: TGTGCCAGCAGCCCAGCGGGGGGGGCCGACAATGAGCAGTTCTTC; cdr3_aa: CASSPAGGADNEQFF; d_call: TRBD2; j_call: TRBJ2-1; cdr3_length: 15; clone_size: NA; v_call: TRBV7-3
cdr3_nt: TGTGCCGACAAGGTGCCTCGATGCTGCTCTGGAAACACCATATATTTT; cdr3_aa: CADKVPRCCSGNTIYF; d_call: NA; j_call: TRBJ1-3; cdr3_length: 16; clone_size: few; v_call: TRBV27
cdr3_nt: TGTGCCAGCAGCGTTAGGGTAGACACCGGGGAGCTGTTTTTT; cdr3_aa: CASSVRVDTGELFF; d_call: NA; j_call: TRBJ2-2; cdr3_length: 14; clone_size: medium-sized; v_call: TRBV7-9
cdr3_nt: TGTGCCAGCAGCCAAGGGCAGGTTTTGTTCTTT; cdr3_aa: CASSQGQVLFF; d_call: NA; j_call: TRBJ1-1; cdr3_length: 11; clone_size: many; v_call: TRBV4-2
cdr3_nt: TGTGCCAGCACCCGTGGTTCAGGGAGGGAGGCAAACACTGAAGCTTTCTTT; cdr3_aa: CASTRGSGREANTEAFF; d_call: NA; j_call: TRBJ1-1; cdr3_length: 17; clone_size: many; v_call: TRBV12-3/TRBV12-4
cdr3_nt: TGTGCCAGTACCCTCACTGGGGGTATAGAGACCCAGTACTTC; cdr3_aa: CASTLTGGIETQYF; d_call: NA; j_call: TRBJ2-5; cdr3_length: 14; clone_size: NA; v_call: TRBV19